These T cell receptor beta chains were read from a single sample in a study of beta chain features in type 1 diabetes. Using immunoSEQ multiplex PCR, the repertoire was profiled, and TCRdb retains in-frame clones only, with some absent. The table shows around 45,000 clones, with approximately 40% occurring only once. What was sequenced was stem cell memory CD4+ T cells from blood. Every receptor here comes from a young man with type 1 diabetes. Each CDR3 is given with its conserved first and last residue. A D gene is named only where the DNA matches it firmly.

len: 15; j_gene: TRBJ2-7; v_gene: TRBV6-5; d_gene: TRBD2; CDR3aa: CASRGGTSASYEQYF
len: 14; j_gene: TRBJ2-4; v_gene: TRBV5-1; d_gene: .; CDR3aa: CASSFLRGSNIQYF
len: 11; j_gene: TRBJ2-1; v_gene: TRBV7-3; d_gene: .; CDR3aa: CASSPGDEQFF
len: 13; j_gene: TRBJ1-2; v_gene: TRBV9; d_gene: TRBD1; CDR3aa: CASSPDRGRGYTF
len: 14; j_gene: TRBJ1-2; v_gene: TRBV28; d_gene: TRBD1; CDR3aa: CASTATGWNYGYTF
len: 14; j_gene: TRBJ1-2; v_gene: TRBV6-5; d_gene: TRBD1; CDR3aa: CASRSGTGAYGYTF
len: 14; j_gene: TRBJ2-3; v_gene: TRBV6-5; d_gene: .; CDR3aa: CASSLVAGPDTQYF
len: 16; j_gene: TRBJ1-5; v_gene: TRBV27; d_gene: TRBD1; CDR3aa: CASRTIGQGVRQPQHF
len: 13; j_gene: TRBJ2-1; v_gene: TRBV28; d_gene: TRBD2; CDR3aa: CASRLAGEREQFF
len: 14; j_gene: TRBJ1-2; v_gene: TRBV7-9; d_gene: .; CDR3aa: CASSLVDSAYGYTF
len: 15; j_gene: TRBJ2-1; v_gene: TRBV6-1; d_gene: TRBD2; CDR3aa: CASIRDYNSYNEQFF
len: 15; j_gene: TRBJ2-1; v_gene: TRBV27; d_gene: .; CDR3aa: CASSWAAPTYNEQFF
len: 14; j_gene: TRBJ1-5; v_gene: TRBV27; d_gene: .; CDR3aa: CASSLGRAGQPQHF
len: 15; j_gene: TRBJ2-1; v_gene: TRBV27; d_gene: .; CDR3aa: CASSRVGGSYNEQFF
len: 13; j_gene: TRBJ2-1; v_gene: TRBV11-1; d_gene: .; CDR3aa: CASSATGIYEQFF
len: 18; j_gene: TRBJ2-2; v_gene: TRBV5-4; d_gene: .; CDR3aa: CASSSIRASPGGTGELFF
len: 13; j_gene: TRBJ1-4; v_gene: TRBV7-9; d_gene: .; CDR3aa: CASGNGASEKLFF
len: 13; j_gene: TRBJ2-1; v_gene: TRBV4-1; d_gene: .; CDR3aa: CASSQTRINEQFF
len: 16; j_gene: TRBJ2-2; v_gene: TRBV5-1; d_gene: TRBD2; CDR3aa: CASSEGLAGNTGELFF
len: 16; j_gene: TRBJ2-3; v_gene: TRBV5-1; d_gene: .; CDR3aa: CASSLESGGQSDTQYF